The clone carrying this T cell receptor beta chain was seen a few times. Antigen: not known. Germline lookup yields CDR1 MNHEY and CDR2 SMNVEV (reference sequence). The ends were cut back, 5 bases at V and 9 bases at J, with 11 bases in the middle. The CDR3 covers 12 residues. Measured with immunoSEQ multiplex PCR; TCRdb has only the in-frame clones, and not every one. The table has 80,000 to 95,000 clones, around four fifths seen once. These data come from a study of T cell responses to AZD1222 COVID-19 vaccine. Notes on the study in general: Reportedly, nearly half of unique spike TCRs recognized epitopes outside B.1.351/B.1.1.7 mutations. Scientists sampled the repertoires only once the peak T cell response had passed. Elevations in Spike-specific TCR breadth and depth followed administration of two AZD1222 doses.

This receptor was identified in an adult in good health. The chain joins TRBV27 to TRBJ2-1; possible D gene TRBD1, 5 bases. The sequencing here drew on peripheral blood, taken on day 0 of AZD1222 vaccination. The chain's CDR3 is CASSPGQGEQFF. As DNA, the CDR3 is TGTGCCAGCAGTCCTGGGCAGGGTGAGCAGTTCTTC.